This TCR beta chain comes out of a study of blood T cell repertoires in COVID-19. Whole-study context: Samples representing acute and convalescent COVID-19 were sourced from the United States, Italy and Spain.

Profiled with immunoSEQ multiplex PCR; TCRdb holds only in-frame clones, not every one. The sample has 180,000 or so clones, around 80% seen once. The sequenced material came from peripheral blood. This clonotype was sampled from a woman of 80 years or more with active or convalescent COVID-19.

Here the CDR3 reads CASSLWTSGDPKETQYF. CDR3 DNA sequence: TGCGCCAGCAGCCTCTGGACGTCAGGGGACCCAAAAGAGACCCAGTACTTC. The V and J genes are TRBV5-1 and TRBJ2-5, with D maybe TRBD1 (6 bases). Germline V gene data show CDR1 as SGHRS and CDR2 as YFSETQ. V gave up 4 bases and J gave up 3 bases, with 22 bases separating them. This CDR3 is 17 amino acids long.